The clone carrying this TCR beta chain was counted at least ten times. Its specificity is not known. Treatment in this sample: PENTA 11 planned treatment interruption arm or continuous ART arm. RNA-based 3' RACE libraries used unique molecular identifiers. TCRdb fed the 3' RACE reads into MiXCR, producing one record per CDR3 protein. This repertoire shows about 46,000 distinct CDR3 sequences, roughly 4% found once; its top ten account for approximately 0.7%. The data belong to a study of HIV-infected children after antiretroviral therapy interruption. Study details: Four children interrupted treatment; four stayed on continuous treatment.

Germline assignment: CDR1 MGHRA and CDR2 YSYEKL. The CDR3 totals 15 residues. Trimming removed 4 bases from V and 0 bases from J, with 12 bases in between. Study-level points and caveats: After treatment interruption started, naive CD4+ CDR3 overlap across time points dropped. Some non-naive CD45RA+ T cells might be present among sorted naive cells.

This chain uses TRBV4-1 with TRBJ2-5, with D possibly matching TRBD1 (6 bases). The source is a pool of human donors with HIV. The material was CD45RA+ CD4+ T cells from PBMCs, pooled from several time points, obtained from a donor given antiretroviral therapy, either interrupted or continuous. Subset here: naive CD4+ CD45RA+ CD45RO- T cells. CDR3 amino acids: CASSRGGTDQETQYF. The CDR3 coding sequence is TGCGCCAGCAGCCGAGGGGGTACAGACCAAGAGACCCAGTACTTC.